One TCR beta chain is described in this entry. Antigen unknown. From the roughly 110-subject validation cohort, which was separate from the roughly 700-subject first cohort, the donors were drawn. From germline, CDR1 is SEHNR and CDR2 FQNEAQ (reference sequence). The CDR3 runs 13 residues. V lost 3 bases, J lost 13 bases, and 9 bases stayed unmatched. Clones were sequenced by immunoSEQ multiplex PCR, and TCRdb holds only the in-frame ones, with some missing. The sample includes 150,000 to 200,000 clones, about 82% of them seen just once. The data were taken from a study of cytomegalovirus exposure and HLA in healthy donors. The study's findings and limits: Altogether, 160 or so TCR beta chains were recorded as cytomegalovirus-associated. Cytomegalovirus status was reportedly diagnosed by the classifier with high specificity and sensitivity.

Sample: PBMCs. This receptor was obtained from a woman aged 18-29 years in good health and CMV-seronegative. This sequence joins TRBV7-9 and TRBJ1-2; 9 positions agree with TRBD1. The CDR3 spells CASSLPGQGLSTF. The DNA for the CDR3 is TGTGCCAGCAGCTTGCCGGGACAGGGTCTTTCCACCTTC.